The clone carrying this TCR beta chain occurred many times. Its antigen remains unknown. V shed 5 bases and J shed 1 base, with 7 bases lying between them. The CDR3 extends over 13 amino acids. Looked up from germline, CDR1 is SGHTA and CDR2 is FQGNSA. This sample is part of a study of response to subunit inactivated influenza vaccine. Study outcomes and limitations: The authors put forward the suggestion that each seasonal influenza vaccination may bring in only a limited number of new T cells.

TCRdb re-called the RT-PCR reads with MiXCR, one entry per CDR3 protein. The repertoire includes fewer than 600,000 distinct CDR3 sequences, under 8.5% of them detected once, and under 15% sits in the top ten. This TCR came from a man aged 50-75 years who received an inactivated influenza vaccine. V and J are TRBV7-2 and TRBJ2-3; D may correspond to TRBD1 or TRBD2 (5 bases each). This specimen consisted of PBMCs from blood, obtained roughly 24 months after vaccination. DNA of the CDR3: TGTGCCAGCAGCCGGGACCGCACAGATACGCAGTATTTT. Residues: CASSRDRTDTQYF.